The present entry profiles one TCR beta chain with its context. These data are taken from a study of T cell responses to AZD1222 COVID-19 vaccine. Clones were read by immunoSEQ multiplex PCR, and TCRdb kept only the in-frame ones, dropping some. The sample carries approximately 150,000 clones, approximately 91% recorded once. The ends were cut back, 0 bases at V and 2 bases at J, with 10 bases in the middle. The length of the CDR3 is 15 residues. Germline CDR1 is SGHRS and CDR2 is YFSETQ. The specimen was peripheral blood, collected 28 days after the second AZD1222 dose. The source is an adult who received the AZD1222 COVID-19 vaccine. The gene calls are TRBV5-1 and TRBJ2-3; the D call may be TRBD1 or TRBD2 (5 bases each). CDR3 bases: TGCGCCAGCAGCTTGGCTCGGGGCACCACAGATACGCAGTATTTT. Amino acid sequence: CASSLARGTTDTQYF.